This T cell receptor (beta chain) was found in a study of blood T cell repertoires in COVID-19. The wider study: Nucleic acid was either cDNA or gDNA, and it came from T cells, B-cell-depleted T cells, or PBMCs.

The CDR3 spans 13 residues. Germline V gene lookup returns CDR1 LNHDA and CDR2 SQIVND (reference sequence). V was pared by 1 base and J by 0 bases, with 4 bases between. Participant-given clinical history determined each cohort assignment. Measured with immunoSEQ multiplex PCR; TCRdb has only the in-frame clones, and not every one. The profile shows 250,000 to 350,000 clones, about nine tenths of them singletons. This sequence was found in a man aged 60-69 years who had recovered from COVID-19. Sequencing was done on a sample of PBMCs or T cells enriched from blood (not recorded which). The chain combines TRBV19 with TRBJ2-7; no reliable D call. The CDR3 DNA is TGTGCCAGTAGTATAGGACTCTCCTACGAGCAGTACTTC. Its translation: CASSIGLSYEQYF.